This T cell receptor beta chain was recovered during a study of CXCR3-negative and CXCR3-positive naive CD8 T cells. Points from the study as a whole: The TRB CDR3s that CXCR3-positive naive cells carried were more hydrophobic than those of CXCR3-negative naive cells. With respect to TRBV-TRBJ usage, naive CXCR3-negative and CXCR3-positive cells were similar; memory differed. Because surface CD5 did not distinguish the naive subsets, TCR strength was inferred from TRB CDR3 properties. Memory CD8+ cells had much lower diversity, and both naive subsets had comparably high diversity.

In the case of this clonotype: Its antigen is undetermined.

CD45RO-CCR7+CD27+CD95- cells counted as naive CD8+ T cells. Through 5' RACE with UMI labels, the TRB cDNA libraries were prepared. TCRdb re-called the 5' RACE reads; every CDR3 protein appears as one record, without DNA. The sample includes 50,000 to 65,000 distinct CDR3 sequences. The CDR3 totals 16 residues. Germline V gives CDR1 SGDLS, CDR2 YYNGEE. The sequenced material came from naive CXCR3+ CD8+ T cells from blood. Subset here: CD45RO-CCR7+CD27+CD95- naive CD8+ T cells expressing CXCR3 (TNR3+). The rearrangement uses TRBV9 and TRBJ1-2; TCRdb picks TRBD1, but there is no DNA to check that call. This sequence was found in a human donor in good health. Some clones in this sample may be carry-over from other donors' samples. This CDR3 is CASSVEVNRGEHGYTF.